The sequence of this TCR beta chain was determined in a study of blood T cell repertoires in COVID-19. Across the study: Whether acute or convalescent, the COVID-19 samples came from the United States, Italy and Spain. T cells, B-cell-depleted T cells, or PBMCs supplied cDNA or gDNA.

Deletions cut 1 base from V and 4 bases from J, with 7 bases between. Germline loops: CDR1 LGHNT, CDR2 FRNRAP. CDR3 length: 13 amino acids. Authors' data handling: Estimates of nucleated cell counts were drawn from the amplification of reference gene primers. Profiled with immunoSEQ multiplex PCR; TCRdb holds only in-frame clones, not every one. That table is the source of V, J and clone size, and D and trimming were worked out from the DNA. The table includes some 70,000 clones, about 90% detected once. The TCR comes from a human donor in a cohort sampled during active COVID-19. The specimen sequenced was peripheral blood. This chain uses TRBV12-5 with TRBJ2-5; D is ambiguous. CDR3 in DNA: TGTGCTAGTGGTTTGGAGACGGGAGAGACCCAGTACTTC. Encoded protein: CASGLETGETQYF.